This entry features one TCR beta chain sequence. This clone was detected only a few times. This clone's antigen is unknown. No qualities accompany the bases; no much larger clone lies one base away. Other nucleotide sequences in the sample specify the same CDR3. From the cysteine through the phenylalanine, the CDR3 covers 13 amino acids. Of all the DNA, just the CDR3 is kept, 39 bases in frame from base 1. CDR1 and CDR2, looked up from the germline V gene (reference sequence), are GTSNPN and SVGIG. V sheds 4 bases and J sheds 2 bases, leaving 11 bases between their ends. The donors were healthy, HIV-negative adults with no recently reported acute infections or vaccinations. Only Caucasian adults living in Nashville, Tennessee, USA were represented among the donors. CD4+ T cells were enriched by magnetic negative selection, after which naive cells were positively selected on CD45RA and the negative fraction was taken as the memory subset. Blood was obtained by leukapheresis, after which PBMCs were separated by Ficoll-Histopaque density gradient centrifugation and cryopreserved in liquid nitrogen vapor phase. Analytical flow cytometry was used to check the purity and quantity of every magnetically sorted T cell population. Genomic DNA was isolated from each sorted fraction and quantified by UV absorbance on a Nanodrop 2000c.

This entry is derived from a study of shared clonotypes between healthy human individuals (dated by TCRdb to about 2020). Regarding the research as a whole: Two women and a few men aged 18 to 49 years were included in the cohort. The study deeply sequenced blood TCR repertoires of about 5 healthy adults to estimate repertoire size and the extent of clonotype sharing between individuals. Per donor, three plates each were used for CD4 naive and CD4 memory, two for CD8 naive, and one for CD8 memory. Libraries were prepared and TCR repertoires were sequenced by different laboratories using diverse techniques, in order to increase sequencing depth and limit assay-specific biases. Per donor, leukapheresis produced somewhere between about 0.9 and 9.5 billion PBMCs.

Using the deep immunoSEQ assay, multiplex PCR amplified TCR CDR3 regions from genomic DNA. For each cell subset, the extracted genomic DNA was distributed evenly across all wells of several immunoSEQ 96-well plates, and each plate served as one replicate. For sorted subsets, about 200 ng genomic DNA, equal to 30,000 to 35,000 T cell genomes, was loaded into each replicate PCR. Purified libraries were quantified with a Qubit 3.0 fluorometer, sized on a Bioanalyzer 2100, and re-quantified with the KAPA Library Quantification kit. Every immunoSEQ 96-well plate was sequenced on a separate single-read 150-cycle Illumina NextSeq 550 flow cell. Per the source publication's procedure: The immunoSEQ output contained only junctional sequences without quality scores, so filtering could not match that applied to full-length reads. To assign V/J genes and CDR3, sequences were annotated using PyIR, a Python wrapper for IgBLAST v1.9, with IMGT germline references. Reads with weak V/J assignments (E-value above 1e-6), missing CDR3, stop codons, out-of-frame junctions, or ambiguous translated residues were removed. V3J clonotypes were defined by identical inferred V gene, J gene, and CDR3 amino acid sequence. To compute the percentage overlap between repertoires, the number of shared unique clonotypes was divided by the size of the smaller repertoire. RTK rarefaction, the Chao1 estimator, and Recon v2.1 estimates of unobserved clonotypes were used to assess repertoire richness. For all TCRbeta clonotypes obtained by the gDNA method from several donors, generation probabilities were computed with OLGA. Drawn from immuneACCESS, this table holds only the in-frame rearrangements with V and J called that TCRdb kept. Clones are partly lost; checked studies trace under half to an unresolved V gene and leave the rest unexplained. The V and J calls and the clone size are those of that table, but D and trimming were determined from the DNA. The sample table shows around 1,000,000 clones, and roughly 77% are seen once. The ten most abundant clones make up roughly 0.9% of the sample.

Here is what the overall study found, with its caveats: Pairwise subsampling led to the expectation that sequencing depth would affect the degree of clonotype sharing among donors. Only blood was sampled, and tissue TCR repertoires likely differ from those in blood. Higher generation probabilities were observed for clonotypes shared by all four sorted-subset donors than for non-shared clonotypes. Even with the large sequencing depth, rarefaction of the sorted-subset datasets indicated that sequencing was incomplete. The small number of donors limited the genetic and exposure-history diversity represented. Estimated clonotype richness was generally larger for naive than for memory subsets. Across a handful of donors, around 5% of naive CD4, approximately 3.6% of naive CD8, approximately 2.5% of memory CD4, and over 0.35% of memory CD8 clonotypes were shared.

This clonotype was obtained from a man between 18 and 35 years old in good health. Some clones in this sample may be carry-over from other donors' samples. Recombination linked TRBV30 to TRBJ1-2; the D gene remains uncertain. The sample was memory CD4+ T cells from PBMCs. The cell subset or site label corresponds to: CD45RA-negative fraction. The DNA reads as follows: TGTGCCTGGACCCGGGGTAGAAACTATGGCTACACCTTC. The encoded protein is CAWTRGRNYGYTF.